This is a list of T cell receptor beta chains from one sample in a study of blood T cell repertoires in COVID-19. Clones were read by immunoSEQ multiplex PCR, and TCRdb kept only the in-frame ones, dropping some. The sample holds 50,000 to 70,000 clones; 84% are singletons and the top ten take 5.6%. Sequencing was performed on peripheral blood. The source is a woman in her sixties or seventies with acute or convalescent COVID-19. CDR3s include the opening cysteine and the closing phenylalanine or tryptophan. D genes are given only for firm matches.

j_call v_call d_call cdr3_aa
TRBJ2-5 TRBV5-1 TRBD2 CASSFTRGAGTSGGAPETQYF
TRBJ2-5 TRBV3-1/TRBV3-2 TRBD2 CASSRGLAGGPQYF
TRBJ2-1 TRBV6-2/TRBV6-3 . CASSYPTGSGNEQFF
TRBJ2-3 TRBV5-4 TRBD2 CASSLAGLAGTDTQYF
TRBJ2-7 TRBV19 TRBD1 CASRGTGSLSYEQYF
TRBJ1-6 TRBV7-2 . CASSRGRGADYNSPLHF
TRBJ1-4 TRBV7-9 . CASSSLFQGGGEKLFF
TRBJ1-2 TRBV7-2 TRBD1 CASRRGQGYTF
TRBJ1-5 TRBV6-1 . CASSEVAGGLNQPQHF
TRBJ1-2 TRBV14 TRBD1 CASSPGTGTGYTF
TRBJ2-7 TRBV3-1/TRBV3-2 . CASSQGSLARYEQYF
TRBJ1-2 TRBV4-1 TRBD1 CASSQTLGQGYGYTF
TRBJ2-1 TRBV24-1 . CATSLGGATYNEQFF
TRBJ2-2 TRBV30 TRBD1 CAWSGQGARSGELFF
TRBJ1-2 TRBV6-1 TRBD1 CASSEEWGRGAYGYTF
TRBJ2-1 TRBV5-6 . CASSLRDIYNEQFF
TRBJ1-6 TRBV11-2 TRBD1 CASSQPGQGSTSPLHF
TRBJ1-6 TRBV9 . CASSAGARGLDNSPLHF
TRBJ1-1 TRBV10-3 . CAISETVNTEAFF
TRBJ1-3 TRBV12-3/TRBV12-4 . CASSYSGNTIYF
TRBJ1-6 TRBV18 TRBD1 CASSPGTGGSPLHF
TRBJ2-3 TRBV5-6 . CASSLDRGSTDTQYF
TRBJ1-6 TRBV7-6 TRBD1 CASSSGTGGNSPLHF
TRBJ1-5 TRBV19 TRBD1 CASSTGQVYQPQHF
TRBJ2-3 TRBV7-2 TRBD2 CASRKPAGADTQYF
TRBJ2-1 TRBV6-1 TRBD1 CASSDEGFGTAYNEQFF
TRBJ1-2 TRBV13 TRBD1 CASSLGQGDGYTF
TRBJ1-2 TRBV25-1 TRBD1 CASSDRTGLTGYTF
TRBJ2-2 TRBV7-3 TRBD1 CASSPADRDTGELFF
TRBJ1-4 TRBV11-2 . CASSADMSSEKLFF
TRBJ2-1 TRBV12-2 . CASRPPLGRSYNEQFF
TRBJ1-1 TRBV5-4 TRBD1 CASSFPQGQGHTEAFF
TRBJ1-2 TRBV5-1 TRBD1 CASTLDRSNYGYTF
TRBJ1-5 TRBV18 . CASSPQGYQPQHF
TRBJ1-2 TRBV10-1 . CASSRQGSYGYTF
TRBJ1-3 TRBV20-1 . CSASAPGGRGLGNTIYF
TRBJ2-6 TRBV5-5 . CASSPRGANVLTF